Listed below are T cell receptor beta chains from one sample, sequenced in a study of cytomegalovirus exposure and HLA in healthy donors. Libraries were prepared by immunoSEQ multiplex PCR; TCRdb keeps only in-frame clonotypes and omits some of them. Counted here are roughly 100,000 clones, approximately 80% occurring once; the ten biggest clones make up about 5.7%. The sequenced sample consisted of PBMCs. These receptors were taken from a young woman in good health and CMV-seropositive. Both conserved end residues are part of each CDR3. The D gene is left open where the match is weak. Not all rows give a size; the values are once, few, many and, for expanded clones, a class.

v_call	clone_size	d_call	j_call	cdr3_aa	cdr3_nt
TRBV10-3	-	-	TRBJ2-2	CAISDQKTGELFF	TGTGCCATCAGTGACCAAAAAACCGGGGAGCTGTTTTTT
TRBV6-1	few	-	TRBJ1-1	CASSPTENTEAFF	TGTGCCAGCAGTCCTACAGAAAACACTGAAGCTTTCTTT
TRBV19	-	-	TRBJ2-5	CASSDSIGETQYF	TGTGCCAGTAGTGACAGCATAGGGGAGACCCAGTACTTC
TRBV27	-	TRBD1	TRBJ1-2	CASSAGSQGGGIGYTF	TGTGCCAGCAGTGCCGGATCGCAGGGGGGCGGGATTGGCTACACCTTC
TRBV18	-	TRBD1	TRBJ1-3	CASSRQGVAGNTIYF	TGTGCCAGCTCACGACAGGGGGTTGCTGGAAACACCATATATTTT
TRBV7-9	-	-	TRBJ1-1	CASRSMNTEAFF	TGTGCCAGCAGGAGTATGAACACTGAAGCTTTCTTT
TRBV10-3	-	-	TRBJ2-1	CAISEGPSDNEQFF	TGTGCCATCAGTGAGGGCCCGTCCGACAATGAGCAGTTCTTC
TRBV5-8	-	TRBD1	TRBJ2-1	CASSHTDRDLNEQFF	TGTGCCAGCAGCCACACGGACAGGGATCTCAATGAGCAGTTCTTC
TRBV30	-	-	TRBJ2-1	CAWSRSESGGEQFF	TGTGCCTGGAGTAGGAGCGAGTCAGGAGGAGAGCAGTTCTTC
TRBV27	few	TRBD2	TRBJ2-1	CASSSHASGRAHEQFF	TGTGCCAGCAGTTCACACGCTAGCGGGAGGGCCCATGAGCAGTTCTTC
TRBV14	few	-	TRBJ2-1	CASSQAGTLYEQFF	TGTGCCAGCAGCCAGGCCGGGACTCTTTATGAGCAGTTCTTC
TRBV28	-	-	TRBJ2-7	CASSLSLYEQYF	TGTGCCAGCAGTTTATCTCTGTACGAGCAGTACTTC
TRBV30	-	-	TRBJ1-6	CAWSPTGIAPLHF	TGTGCCTGGAGCCCCACAGGGATCGCCCCCCTCCACTTT
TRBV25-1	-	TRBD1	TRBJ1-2	CASSKEQGAGGYTF	TGTGCCAGCAGTAAAGAACAGGGGGCTGGTGGCTACACCTTC
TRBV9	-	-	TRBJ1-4	CASSVEGQLNEKLFF	TGTGCCAGCAGCGTAGAGGGACAACTTAATGAAAAACTGTTTTTT
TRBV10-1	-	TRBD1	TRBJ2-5	CASSEGAGGADTETQYF	TGCGCCAGCAGTGAAGGGGCAGGGGGCGCGGATACGGAGACCCAGTACTTC
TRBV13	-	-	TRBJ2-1	CASSLGSDEQFF	TGTGCCAGCAGCTTAGGTAGCGATGAGCAGTTCTTC
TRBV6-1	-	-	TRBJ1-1	CATTENTEAFF	TGTGCCACGACAGAGAACACTGAAGCTTTCTTT
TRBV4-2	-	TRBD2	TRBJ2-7	CASSQDWSGASYEQYF	TGTGCCAGCAGCCAAGATTGGAGCGGGGCCTCCTACGAGCAGTACTTC
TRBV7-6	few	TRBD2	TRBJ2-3	CASSSLAGSTDTQYF	TGTGCCAGCAGCTCCCTAGCGGGGAGCACAGATACGCAGTATTTT
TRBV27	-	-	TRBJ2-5	CASSTTLRETQYF	TGTGCCAGCAGTACCACCCTGCGGGAGACCCAGTACTTC
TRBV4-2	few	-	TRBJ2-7	CASSQENALSYEQYF	TGTGCCAGCAGCCAAGAAAATGCCCTATCCTACGAGCAGTACTTC
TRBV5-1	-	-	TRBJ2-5	CASREGGTGTQETQYF	TGCGCCAGCAGAGAAGGGGGAACCGGGACCCAAGAGACCCAGTACTTC
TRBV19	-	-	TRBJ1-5	CASSIVGGDQPQHF	TGTGCCAGTAGTATAGTCGGGGGGGATCAGCCCCAGCATTTT